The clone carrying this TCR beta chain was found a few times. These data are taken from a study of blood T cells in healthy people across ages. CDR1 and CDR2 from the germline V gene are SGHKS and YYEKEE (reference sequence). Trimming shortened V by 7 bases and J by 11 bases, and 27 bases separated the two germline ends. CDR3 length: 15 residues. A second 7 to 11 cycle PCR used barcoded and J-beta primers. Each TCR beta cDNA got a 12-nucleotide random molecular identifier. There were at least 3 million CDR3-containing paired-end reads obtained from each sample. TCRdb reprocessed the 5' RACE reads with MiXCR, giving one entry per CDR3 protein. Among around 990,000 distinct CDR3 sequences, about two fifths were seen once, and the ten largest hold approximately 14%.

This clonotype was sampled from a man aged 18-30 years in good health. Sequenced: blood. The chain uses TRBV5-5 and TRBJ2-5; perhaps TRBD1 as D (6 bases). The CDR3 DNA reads TGTGCCAGCGGTTACAGGGTTTCGACCACCAATGAGCAGTACTTC. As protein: CASGYRVSTTNEQYF.